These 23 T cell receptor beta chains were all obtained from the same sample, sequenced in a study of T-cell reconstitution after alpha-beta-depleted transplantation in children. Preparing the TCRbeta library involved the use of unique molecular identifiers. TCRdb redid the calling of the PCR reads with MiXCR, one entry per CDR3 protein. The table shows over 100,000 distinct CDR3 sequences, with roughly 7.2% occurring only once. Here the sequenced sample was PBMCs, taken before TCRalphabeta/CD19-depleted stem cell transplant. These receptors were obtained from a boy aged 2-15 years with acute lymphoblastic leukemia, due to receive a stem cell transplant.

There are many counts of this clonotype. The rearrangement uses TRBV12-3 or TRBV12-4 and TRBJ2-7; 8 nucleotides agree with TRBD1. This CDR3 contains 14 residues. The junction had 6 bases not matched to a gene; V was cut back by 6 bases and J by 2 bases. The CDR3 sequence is CASRGGQETYEQYF. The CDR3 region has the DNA TGTGCCAGCAGGGGGGGACAGGAGACCTACGAGCAGTACTTC.

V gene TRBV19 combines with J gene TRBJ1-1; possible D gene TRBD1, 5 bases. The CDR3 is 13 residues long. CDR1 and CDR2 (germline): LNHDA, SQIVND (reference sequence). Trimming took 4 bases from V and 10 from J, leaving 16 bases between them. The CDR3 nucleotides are TGTGCCAGTAGTAGCAGGGTTGGATCGGGAGCTTTCTTT. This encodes CASSSRVGSGAFF.

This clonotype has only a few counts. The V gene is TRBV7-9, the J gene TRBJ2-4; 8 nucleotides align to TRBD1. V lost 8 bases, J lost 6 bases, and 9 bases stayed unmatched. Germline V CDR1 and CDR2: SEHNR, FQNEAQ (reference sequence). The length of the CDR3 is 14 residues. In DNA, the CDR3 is TGTGCCAGCGGGGTACGGACAGGGCGAAACATTCAGTACTTC. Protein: CASGVRTGRNIQYF. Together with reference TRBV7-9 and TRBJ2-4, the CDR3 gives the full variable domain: DTGVSQNPRHKITKRGQNVTFRCDPISEHNRLYWYRQTLGQGPEFLTYFQNEAQLEKSRLLSDRFSAERPKGSFSTLEIQRTEQGDSAMYLCASGVRTGRNIQYFGAGTRLSVL.

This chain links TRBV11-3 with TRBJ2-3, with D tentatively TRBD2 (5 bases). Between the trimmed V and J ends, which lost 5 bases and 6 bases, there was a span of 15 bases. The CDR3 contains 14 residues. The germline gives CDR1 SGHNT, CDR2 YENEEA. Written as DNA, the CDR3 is TGTGCCAGCAGCCGGGGAAGCGCCCTTGATACGCAGTATTTT. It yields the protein CASSRGSALDTQYF.

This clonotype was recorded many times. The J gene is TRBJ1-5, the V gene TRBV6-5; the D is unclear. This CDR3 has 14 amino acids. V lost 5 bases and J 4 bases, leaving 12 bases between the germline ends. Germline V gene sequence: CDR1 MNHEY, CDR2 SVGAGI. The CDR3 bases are TGTGCCAGCAGTCCCCTGGACGGGAATCAGCCCCAGCATTTT. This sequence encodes CASSPLDGNQPQHF.

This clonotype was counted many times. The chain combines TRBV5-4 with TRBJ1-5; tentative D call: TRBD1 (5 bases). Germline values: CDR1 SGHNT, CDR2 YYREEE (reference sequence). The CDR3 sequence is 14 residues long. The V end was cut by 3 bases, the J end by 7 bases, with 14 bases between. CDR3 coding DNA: TGTGCCAGCAGCTCGGATGGGGCGGTGCAGCCCCAGCATTTT. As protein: CASSSDGAVQPQHF. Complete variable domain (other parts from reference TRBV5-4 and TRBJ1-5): ETGVTQSPTHLIKTRGQQVTLRCSSQSGHNTVSWYQQALGQGPQFIFQYYREEENGRGNFPPRFSGLQFPNYSSELNVNALELDDSALYLCASSSDGAVQPQHFGDGTRLSIL.

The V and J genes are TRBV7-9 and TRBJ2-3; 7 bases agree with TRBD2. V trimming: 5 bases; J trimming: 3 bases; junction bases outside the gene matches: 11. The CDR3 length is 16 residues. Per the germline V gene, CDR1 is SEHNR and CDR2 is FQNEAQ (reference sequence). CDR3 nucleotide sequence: TGTGCCAGCAGCCGGGACTGGGGAGGGGAGACAGATACGCAGTATTTT. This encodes CASSRDWGGETDTQYF.

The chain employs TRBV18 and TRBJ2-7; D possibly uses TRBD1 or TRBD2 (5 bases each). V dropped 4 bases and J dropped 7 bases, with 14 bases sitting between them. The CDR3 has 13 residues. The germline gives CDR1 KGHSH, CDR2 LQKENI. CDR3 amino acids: CASSQAGTGEQYF. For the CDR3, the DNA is TGTGCCAGCTCACAGGCCGGGACGGGGGAGCAGTACTTC.

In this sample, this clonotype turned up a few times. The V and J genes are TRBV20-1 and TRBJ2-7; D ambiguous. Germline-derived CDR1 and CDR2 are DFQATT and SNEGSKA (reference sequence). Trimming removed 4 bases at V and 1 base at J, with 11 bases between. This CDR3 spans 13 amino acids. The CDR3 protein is CSATPGRSYEQYF. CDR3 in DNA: TGCAGTGCTACCCCCGGCAGGTCCTACGAGCAGTACTTC.

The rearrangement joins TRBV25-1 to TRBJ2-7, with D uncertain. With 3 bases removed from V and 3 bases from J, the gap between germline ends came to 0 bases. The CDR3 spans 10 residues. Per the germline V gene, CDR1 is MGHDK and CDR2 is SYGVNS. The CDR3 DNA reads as TGTGCCAGCAGTGACTACGAGCAGTACTTC. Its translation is CASSDYEQYF.

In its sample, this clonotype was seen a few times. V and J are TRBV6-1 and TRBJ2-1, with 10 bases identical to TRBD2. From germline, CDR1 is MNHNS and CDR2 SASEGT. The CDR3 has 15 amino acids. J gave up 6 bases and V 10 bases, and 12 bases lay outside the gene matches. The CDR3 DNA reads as TGTGCCATTACATCCACTAGCGGGGTGGGCAATGAGCAGTTCTTC. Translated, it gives CAITSTSGVGNEQFF.

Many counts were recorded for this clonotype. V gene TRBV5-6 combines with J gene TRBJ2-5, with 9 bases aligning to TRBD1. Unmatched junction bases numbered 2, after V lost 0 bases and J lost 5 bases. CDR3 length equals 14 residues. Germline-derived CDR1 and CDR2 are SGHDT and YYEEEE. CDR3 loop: CASSLDDRGETQYF. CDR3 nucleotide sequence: TGTGCCAGCAGCTTGGACGACAGGGGGGAGACCCAGTACTTC.

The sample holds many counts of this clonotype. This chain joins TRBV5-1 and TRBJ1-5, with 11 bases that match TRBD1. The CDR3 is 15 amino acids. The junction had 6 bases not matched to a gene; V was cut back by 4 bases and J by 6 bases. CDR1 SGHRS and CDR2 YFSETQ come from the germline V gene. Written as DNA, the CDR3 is TGCGCCAGCAGCCTAGGGACAGGGGGAACTCAGCCCCAGCATTTT. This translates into CASSLGTGGTQPQHF.

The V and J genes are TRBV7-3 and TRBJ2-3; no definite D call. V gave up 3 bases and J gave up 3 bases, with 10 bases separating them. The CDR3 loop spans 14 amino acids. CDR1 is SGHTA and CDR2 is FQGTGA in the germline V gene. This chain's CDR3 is CASSLDGETDTQYF. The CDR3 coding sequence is TGTGCCAGCAGCTTGGATGGGGAAACAGATACGCAGTATTTT.

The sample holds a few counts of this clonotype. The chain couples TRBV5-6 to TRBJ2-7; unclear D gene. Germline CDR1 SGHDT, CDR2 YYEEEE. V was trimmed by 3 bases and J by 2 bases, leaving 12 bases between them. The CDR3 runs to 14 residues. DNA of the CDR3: TGTGCCAGCAGCTACAAGACACGACCCTACGAGCAGTACTTC. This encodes CASSYKTRPYEQYF.

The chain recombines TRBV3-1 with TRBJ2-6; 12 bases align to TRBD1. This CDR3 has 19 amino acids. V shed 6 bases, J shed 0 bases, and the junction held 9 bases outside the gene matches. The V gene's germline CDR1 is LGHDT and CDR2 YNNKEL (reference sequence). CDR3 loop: CASRIIPGQGASGANVLTF. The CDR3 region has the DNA TGTGCCAGCAGGATTATTCCGGGACAGGGGGCCTCTGGGGCCAACGTCCTGACTTTC.

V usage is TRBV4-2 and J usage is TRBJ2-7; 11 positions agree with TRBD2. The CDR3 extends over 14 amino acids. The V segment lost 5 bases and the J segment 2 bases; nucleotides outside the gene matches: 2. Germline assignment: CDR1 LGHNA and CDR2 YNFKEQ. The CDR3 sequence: CASSNSGGAYEQYF. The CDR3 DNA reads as TGTGCCAGCAGCAATAGCGGGGGGGCCTACGAGCAGTACTTC.

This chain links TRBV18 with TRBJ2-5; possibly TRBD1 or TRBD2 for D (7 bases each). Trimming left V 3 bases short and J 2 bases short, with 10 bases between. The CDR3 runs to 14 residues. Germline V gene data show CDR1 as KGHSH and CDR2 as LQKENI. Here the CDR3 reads CASSPRGGQETQYF. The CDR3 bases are TGTGCCAGCTCACCCAGGGGGGGACAAGAGACCCAGTACTTC.

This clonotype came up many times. The CDR3 is CSARAPGQGPFF. CDR3 DNA: TGCAGTGCTAGAGCCCCGGGACAGGGACCTTTCTTT. V is TRBV20-1 and J is TRBJ1-1; 9 nucleotides line up with TRBD1. V shed 1 base and J 12 bases; nucleotides not matched to a gene: 6. From germline, CDR1 is DFQATT and CDR2 SNEGSKA (reference sequence). The CDR3 totals 12 residues.

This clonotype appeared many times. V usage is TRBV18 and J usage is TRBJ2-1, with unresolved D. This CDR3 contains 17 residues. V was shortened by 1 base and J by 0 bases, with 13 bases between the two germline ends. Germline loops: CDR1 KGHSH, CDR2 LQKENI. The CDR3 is CASSPRGATSSYNEQFF. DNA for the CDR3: TGTGCCAGCTCACCACGAGGTGCCACAAGCTCCTACAATGAGCAGTTCTTC.

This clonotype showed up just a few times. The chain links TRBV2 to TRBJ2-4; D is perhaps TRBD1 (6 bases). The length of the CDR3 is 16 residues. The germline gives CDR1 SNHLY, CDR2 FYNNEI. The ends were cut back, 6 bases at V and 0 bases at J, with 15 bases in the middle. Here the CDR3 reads CASRQRTALAKNIQYF. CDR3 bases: TGTGCCAGCAGACAAAGGACAGCCCTAGCCAAAAACATTCAGTACTTC.

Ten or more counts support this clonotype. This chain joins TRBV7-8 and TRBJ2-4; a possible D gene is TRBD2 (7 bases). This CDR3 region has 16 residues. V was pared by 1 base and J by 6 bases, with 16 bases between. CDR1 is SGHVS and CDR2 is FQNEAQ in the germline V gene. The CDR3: CASSLVSGGAGNIQYF. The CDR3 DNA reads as TGTGCCAGCAGCTTAGTATCTGGGGGGGCCGGAAACATTCAGTACTTC.

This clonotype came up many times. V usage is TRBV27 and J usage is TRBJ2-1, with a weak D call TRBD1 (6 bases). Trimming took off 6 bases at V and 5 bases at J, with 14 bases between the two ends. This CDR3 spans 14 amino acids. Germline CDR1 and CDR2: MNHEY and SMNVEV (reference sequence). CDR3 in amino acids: CASSYTGKHNEQFF. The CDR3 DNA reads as TGTGCCAGCAGCTACACAGGGAAACACAATGAGCAGTTCTTC.